Below are 18 T cell receptor beta chains sequenced from a single sample in a study of blood T cell repertoires in COVID-19. Assay: immunoSEQ multiplex PCR; the TCRdb copy retains only in-frame clones and omits some. The sample lists just under 350,000 clones, about nine tenths occurring once. The specimen was peripheral blood. All receptors derive from a woman between 70 and 85 years old with COVID-19, enrolled during active disease.

The J gene is TRBJ2-7, the V gene TRBV4-3; D unresolved. V was trimmed by 0 bases and J by 5 bases, leaving 8 bases between them. This CDR3 spans 13 amino acids. CDR1 and CDR2 from the germline V gene are LGHNA and YSLEER. The CDR3 reads CASSQDQNDEQYF. The CDR3 nucleotides are TGCGCCAGCAGCCAAGATCAGAACGACGAGCAGTACTTC.

V is TRBV7-2 and J is TRBJ2-2; perhaps TRBD2 as D (6 bases). The V end was cut by 3 bases, the J end by 5 bases, with 7 bases between. In germline, CDR1 is SGHTA, CDR2 FQGNSA. The CDR3 consists of 13 residues. The CDR3 DNA is TGTGCCAGCAGCTTGGGGGGTACCGGGGAGCTGTTTTTT. Its translation is CASSLGGTGELFF.

V usage is TRBV11-2 and J usage is TRBJ1-2, with 11 bases lining up with TRBD1. The V gene end was trimmed by 5 bases and the J gene end by 5 bases; junction bases not matched to a gene: 7. CDR1 SGHAT and CDR2 FQNNGV come from the germline V gene. CDR3 length: 15 amino acids. CDR3 nucleotide sequence: TGTGCCAGCAGCCGTGGACAGGGGGCGGCTTATGGCTACACCTTC. It encodes CASSRGQGAAYGYTF.

V usage is TRBV28 and J usage is TRBJ1-2; 7 bases line up with TRBD1. With V trimmed by 6 bases and J by 7 bases, 17 bases remained unmatched. CDR1 and CDR2 from the germline V gene are MDHEN and SYDVKM. This CDR3 is 16 amino acids long. CDR3 sequence reads: CASSLPPDRATGGYTF. CDR3 sequence (DNA): TGTGCCAGCAGCCTACCGCCCGACAGGGCAACGGGTGGCTACACCTTC.

The chain is built from TRBV12-5 and TRBJ1-1; 7 nucleotides align to TRBD1. This CDR3 is built from 16 residues. CDR1 and CDR2 (germline): LGHNT, FRNRAP. The junction had 12 bases not matched to a gene; V was cut back by 3 bases and J by 5 bases. CDR3 amino acids: CASGFFTTTGKTEAFF. CDR3 DNA sequence: TGTGCTAGTGGTTTCTTTACAACGACAGGGAAGACTGAAGCTTTCTTT.

The V gene is TRBV24-1, the J gene TRBJ1-1, with D possibly being TRBD1 (6 bases). The V end was cut by 7 bases, the J end by 1 base, with 12 bases between. The CDR3 contains 14 residues. Germline V CDR1 and CDR2: KGHDR, SFDVKD. This CDR3 is CATRGSQGNTEAFF. The CDR3 region has the DNA TGTGCCACCAGAGGGTCACAGGGGAACACTGAAGCTTTCTTT.

J is TRBJ2-3 and V is TRBV9, with D possibly TRBD2 on 6 matching bases. The germline V gene has CDR1 SGDLS and CDR2 YYNGEE. The CDR3 runs to 15 residues. V lost 2 bases and J lost 1, with 11 bases in between. The CDR3 DNA reads TGTGCCAGCAGCGTTTCGGGGGATGGCACAGATACGCAGTATTTT. Translating it yields CASSVSGDGTDTQYF. The full variable domain, rest sourced from reference TRBV9 and TRBJ2-3, is DSGVTQTPKHLITATGQRVTLRCSPRSGDLSVYWYQQSLDQGLQFLIQYYNGEERAKGNILERFSAQQFPDLHSELNLSSLELGDSALYFCASSVSGDGTDTQYFGPGTRLTVL.

The chain employs TRBV7-9 and TRBJ2-3; 7 nucleotides agree with TRBD1. V lost 5 bases, J lost 1 base, and 6 bases stayed unmatched. Germline V gene data show CDR1 as SEHNR and CDR2 as FQNEAQ (reference sequence). The CDR3 length is 15 residues. The CDR3 region is CASSLFTGGTDTQYF. DNA for the CDR3: TGTGCCAGCAGCCTATTTACAGGGGGCACAGATACGCAGTATTTT.

This clone was seen only once. CDR3 sequence reads: CASSLGLAGSQETQYF. CDR3 DNA sequence: TGTGCCAGCAGCTTAGGACTAGCGGGGAGCCAAGAGACCCAGTACTTC. The chain is built from TRBV7-9 and TRBJ2-5; 11 nucleotides agree with TRBD2. With 1 base clipped from V and 1 base from J, the junction kept 2 bases outside the gene matches. Looked up from germline, CDR1 is SEHNR and CDR2 is FQNEAQ (reference sequence). The CDR3 is 16 residues long.

The chain joins TRBV6-5 to TRBJ2-5; D gene unclear. V was clipped by 2 bases and J by 5 bases, with 9 bases between them. The CDR3 runs to 13 residues. Germline V gene sequence: CDR1 MNHEY, CDR2 SVGAGI. CDR3 sequence (DNA): TGTGCCAGCAGTTACCTGCGCCGGGAGACCCAGTACTTC. It is translated as CASSYLRRETQYF.

The V gene is TRBV10-3, the J gene TRBJ1-1; 9 positions agree with TRBD1. Germline-derived CDR1 and CDR2 are ENHRY and SYGVKD. The CDR3 length is 15 residues. Trimming at V came to 6 bases and at J to 1 base, leaving 6 bases not matched to a gene. The DNA of the CDR3 is TGTGCCATCAGGGGGGGACAGGGCTCGAACACTGAAGCTTTCTTT. Residues: CAIRGGQGSNTEAFF.

The gene calls are TRBV13 and TRBJ2-2, with 7 bases aligning to TRBD1. The CDR3 extends over 15 amino acids. CDR1 and CDR2 (germline): PRHDT, FYEKMQ (reference sequence). V lost 1 base to trimming and J lost 1 base; unmatched junction nucleotides: 0. The DNA for the CDR3 is TGTGCCAGCAGCTTAGCAGGGGGGAACACCGGGGAGCTGTTTTTT. As protein: CASSLAGGNTGELFF.

The CDR3 coding sequence is TGTGCCAGCAGCTTAGATTCTCAAAGCGGAGAAAAACTGTTTTTT. Protein: CASSLDSQSGEKLFF. This chain uses TRBV7-9 with TRBJ1-4; D is unresolved. The CDR3 has 15 amino acids. Germline CDR1 is SEHNR and CDR2 is FQNEAQ (reference sequence). The germline V and J ends were trimmed by 1 base and 8 bases, with 14 bases remaining between them.

The sample holds one count of this clone. The gene calls are TRBV28 and TRBJ1-2; TRBD1 aligns across 9 bases. This CDR3 has 15 amino acids. V was pared by 6 bases and J by 3 bases, with 8 bases of the junction left unmatched. The germline gives CDR1 MDHEN, CDR2 SYDVKM. In DNA form, the CDR3 reads TGTGCCAGCAGAACCCTGAGGGACAGGGACTATGGCTACACCTTC. Its protein is CASRTLRDRDYGYTF.

The chain uses TRBV6-7 and TRBJ2-7; D unresolved. TRBV6-7 is classed as an ORF, of uncertain function. The CDR3 is 16 residues long. Trimming took off 0 bases at V and 4 bases at J, with 16 bases between the two ends. CDR3 nucleotides: TGTGCCAGCAGTTACTCGAGGCATCTGAGCCGGTACGAGCAGTACTTC. It encodes CASSYSRHLSRYEQYF.

CDR3 DNA: TGTGCCAGCAGCCCCTCCGGGACAACAAACACTGAAGCTTTCTTT. Amino acid sequence: CASSPSGTTNTEAFF. The chain links TRBV7-3 to TRBJ1-1; possibly TRBD1 for D (6 bases). The CDR3 is 15 residues long. Germline lookup yields CDR1 SGHTA and CDR2 FQGTGA. The V end was cut by 5 bases, the J end by 2 bases, with 15 bases between.

A single count supports this clone. The rearrangement joins TRBV24-1 to TRBJ2-4, with D unresolved. The CDR3 runs to 15 residues. CDR1 and CDR2 from the germline V gene are KGHDR and SFDVKD. V was cut by 3 bases and J by 6 bases, with 14 bases left in between. The CDR3, as DNA: TGTGCCACCAGTGATCCCGGATCTGGCGGAAACATTCAGTACTTC. Encoded protein: CATSDPGSGGNIQYF.

The chain combines TRBV4-1 with TRBJ1-2, with D hard to call. The CDR3 loop spans 16 amino acids. Trimming removed 0 bases from V and 8 bases from J, with 19 bases in between. The germline CDR1 and CDR2 sequences are MGHRA and YSYEKL. As DNA, the CDR3 is TGCGCCAGCAGCCAAGATCCTGACCTCGGGTTGTGGGGCTACACCTTC. Translating it yields CASSQDPDLGLWGYTF.